This T cell receptor beta chain is from a study of a mutant IDH1 vaccine in newly diagnosed glioma. The wider study: Treated patients had a mean age of about 40 years and a sex split that was about 62% male and 37.5% female. Pretreatment consisted of radiotherapy, temozolomide, or both, with most receiving both. The study, taken as a whole, reports: Vaccination induced immune responses in roughly 93% of patients. Changes to the top peripheral T cell clonotypes appeared unrelated to pseudoprogression.

About this clone itself: What it binds is unknown. The same CDR3 also results from other DNA sequences found in this sample.

Data came from immunoSEQ multiplex PCR; TCRdb stores just in-frame clones and leaves some out. The sample includes some 60,000 clones, around 92% of them seen just once. Germline loops: CDR1 SGHNT, CDR2 YYREEE (reference sequence). V dropped 4 bases and J dropped 3 bases, with 8 bases sitting between them. The CDR3 covers 12 residues. The time point here: baseline, week 1 (first vaccination visit). Regarding treatment: pre-vaccination baseline after standard-of-care therapy. Sample: PBMCs, taken from a glioma patient treated with radiotherapy, temozolomide or both. This receptor was identified in a man in his fifties or sixties with glioma. The chain combines TRBV5-4 with TRBJ2-7; D is undetermined. The CDR3 DNA sequence: TGTGCCAGCAGCCTTGGGAACTACGAGCAGTACTTC. Protein sequence: CASSLGNYEQYF.